This TCR beta chain was obtained from a study of T cells after yellow fever vaccination (dated by TCRdb to the late 2010s). At the level of the whole study: The SMART-Seq v4 Ultra Low Input RNA kit was used to prepare libraries from fractions with low cell numbers. To track T-cell clones before and after primary and booster YFV17D yellow fever vaccination, bulk TCR alpha and beta repertoires were sequenced longitudinally. The cohort comprised two healthy male donors, one aged 18 to 30 and one aged 30 to 40 years. Blood samples were taken at several timepoints before and after primary and secondary immunization, and bulk PBMC replicates and cell subsets were isolated.

Overall study outcomes, separate from this receptor: The study included only a couple of donors, which limits how far the findings can be generalized. A small share of clonotypes was detected in both CD4 and CD8 compartments, with the overlap likely arising from convergent recombination. The secondary T-cell response was weaker than the primary response but faster, peaking on day 5 instead of day 15. Because abundant contaminating clonotypes from the bulk population could be contained in FACS-sorted repertoires, computational filtering was required. Most clones expanded after primary vaccination were re-detected after the booster (96% of CD4 and around 86% of CD8), suggesting broad memory maintenance.

Via the germline V gene, CDR1 is LGHNA and CDR2 YNFKEQ. Clipping removes 0 bases from V and 8 bases from J, with 5 as the unmatched junction base count. Counted from cysteine to phenylalanine, this CDR3 has 15 amino acids. CDR3 DNA only is kept here, 45 bases in frame from base 1. Only a few counts were recorded for this clonotype. There is no known antigen for this receptor. Base quality data are lacking; no much larger clone is found one base away. In the paper's terms, the treatment or condition label means: live attenuated yellow fever vaccine strain. PBMCs were isolated from peripheral blood using a standard Ficoll-Paque protocol. Dynabeads CD4 and CD8 positive selection kits were used to isolate the CD4 and CD8 T-cell fractions. TriZol was used to extract RNA from bulk PBMCs, CD4 and CD8 fractions, and dextramer-positive and dextramer-negative fractions. TCR cDNA was synthesized by 5'RACE template switching, through which a universal primer site and unique molecular identifiers were introduced. Priming of cDNA synthesis was performed from both the TCR alpha and TCR beta constant segments. Library amplification involved two PCR steps, and the second step added sample barcodes and sequencing adapters. Libraries were sequenced on Illumina HiSeq 2500 (2x100 bp) or NovaSeq (2x150 bp). Per the authors' processing: Demultiplexing of reads and collapsing into UMI consensus sequences were performed with MIGEC, and V(D)J alignment was carried out with MiXCR. Vaccine-responding clonotypes were identified with edgeR using replicate PBMC samples, with FDR below 0.01 and a log2 fold change above 5 up to day 15 being required. CD4 or CD8 identity was assigned to each bulk clonotype according to whether the clonotype was present at higher abundance in the sequenced CD4 repertoire or the sequenced CD8 repertoire. TCRdb passed the public sequencing reads through fastp at Q25 and MiXCR, retaining productive beta sequences. For every CDR3 protein sequence, its rows merge into one entry that carries the most common genes and DNA. The V and J calls follow TCRdb's processing rather than the paper's. The sample includes under 300,000 distinct CDR3 sequences, with 6.9% observed a single time. The ten largest clones represent approximately 0.84% of the sample.

This sequence originates from a man aged 25-45 years who received the YFV17D yellow fever vaccine. The receptor chain draws on TRBV4-2 and TRBJ2-4; 9 nucleotides in the junction match TRBD2. The sequences come from CD4+ T cells sorted from PBMCs, collected 15 days after the yellow fever booster vaccination. The DNA is as follows: TGTGCCAGCAGCCAAGATCGGCGGGAGGGGGACATTCAGTACTTC. It specifies CASSQDRREGDIQYF.